This T cell receptor beta chain was sequenced during a study of cytomegalovirus exposure and HLA in healthy donors. Study-wide background: Unique TCRs numbering around 85 million, obtained from HLA-typed donors, made up an early data release. The study's findings and limits: CMV antigen specificity was confirmed in vitro for a few CMV-associated chains. Based on reports, TCR beta sequences accurately predicted HLA-A and HLA-B alleles for most subjects. With later analysis, a missense DCLRE1C variant became linked to TCR beta V- and J-gene trimming.

Per the germline V gene, CDR1 is DFQATT and CDR2 is SNEGSKA (reference sequence). V was trimmed by 6 bases and J by 1 base, leaving 6 bases between them. This CDR3 comprises 11 residues. Points on this clone: Its antigen is as yet unknown.

This PCR relied on a set of 60 Vbeta primers and 13 Jbeta primers. Produced via immunoSEQ multiplex PCR; TCRdb's table is partial and in-frame only. The sample gives some 160,000 clones, approximately 86% of which show up once; about 2% is in the top ten. V gene TRBV20-1 combines with J gene TRBJ1-1; D is unresolved. The sequenced sample consisted of PBMCs. The sequence derives from a woman aged 18-35 years in good health and CMV-seronegative. The CDR3 DNA reads as TGCAGTGCCCGGAGGAACACTGAAGCTTTCTTT. Amino acids: CSARRNTEAFF.